The 29 T cell receptor beta chains below come from one sample, sequenced in a study of beta chain features in type 1 diabetes. Findings of the study overall: Across all four CD4+ subsets, people with type 1 diabetes showed modestly shorter TCRB CDR3s.

The whole isolated RNA underwent reverse transcription, so sequencing captured expressed TCRB transcripts. Repertoires were generated with immunoSEQ multiplex PCR, while TCRdb's copy carries only in-frame clones and drops some. The sample lists under 300,000 clones, less than 30% occurring once. Their cognate antigens are unknown. The sequenced material came from naive CD4+ T cells from blood. These receptors were collected from a woman in her twenties or thirties with type 1 diabetes.

This clone was counted between two and nine times. V is TRBV29-1 and J is TRBJ2-6; D is uncertain. The CDR3 has 13 amino acids. Germline CDR1 is SQVTM and CDR2 is ANQGSEA. The CDR3: CSPSPAGANVLTF. The CDR3 DNA sequence: TGCAGTCCCTCCCCCGCTGGGGCCAACGTCCTGACTTTC.

The chain recombines TRBV29-1 with TRBJ2-7; no firm D call. Trimming removed 4 bases at V and 0 bases at J, with 10 bases between. The CDR3 is 13 amino acids. Germline-derived CDR1 and CDR2 are SQVTM and ANQGSEA. This CDR3 is CSVVPQNSYEQYF. The CDR3 DNA follows: TGCAGCGTTGTCCCCCAGAACTCCTACGAGCAGTACTTC.

The genes are TRBV14 and TRBJ2-5; 7 nucleotides line up with TRBD2. Trimming took 3 bases from V and 5 from J; bases not matched to a gene: 6. CDR1 and CDR2 from the germline V gene are SGHDN and FVKESK. The CDR3 extends over 14 amino acids. CDR3 DNA sequence: TGTGCCAGCAGCCAGAACGGACTAGGGGAGACCCAGTACTTC. It specifies CASSQNGLGETQYF.

Points on this clone: Other DNA sequences within the sample encode an identical CDR3. The chain uses TRBV9 and TRBJ2-1, with 11 bases that match TRBD2. The CDR3 consists of 15 residues. Germline CDR1 SGDLS, CDR2 YYNGEE. Trimming at V came to 2 bases and at J to 6 bases, leaving 4 bases not matched to a gene. The CDR3, as DNA: TGTGCCAGCAGCGTTGGGCTAGCGGGAGGCAATGAGCAGTTCTTC. Its protein is CASSVGLAGGNEQFF.

The chain links TRBV30 to TRBJ2-5; 8 positions agree with TRBD2. V lost 8 bases to trimming and J lost 4 bases; unmatched junction nucleotides: 12. The CDR3 runs 14 residues. Germline values: CDR1 GTSNPN, CDR2 SVGIG (reference sequence). The CDR3 bases are TGTGCCCGACAAGCGGGAGTAGGGTTAGAGACCCAGTACTTC. Its translation is CARQAGVGLETQYF.

This clone occurred a few times. This chain connects TRBV5-1 to TRBJ2-5, with 7 bases lining up with TRBD1. The CDR3 contains 15 residues. The ends lost 1 base at V and 4 bases at J; junction bases unmatched: 7. CDR1 is SGHRS and CDR2 is YFSETQ in the germline V gene. Here the CDR3 DNA reads TGCGCCAGCAGCTTGATGGCAGGGGACAGAGAGACCCAGTACTTC. This encodes CASSLMAGDRETQYF.

This chain joins TRBV7-2 and TRBJ2-3; D call uncertain. V lost 3 bases, J lost 5 bases, and 6 bases lay in between. The CDR3 is 12 residues long. The V gene's germline CDR1 is SGHTA and CDR2 FQGNSA. The CDR3 nucleotides are TGTGCCAGCAGCTTCGGTCGAGATACGCAGTATTTT. This translates into CASSFGRDTQYF.

V gene TRBV11-2 combines with J gene TRBJ2-7, with D possibly being TRBD2 (6 bases). The V gene's germline CDR1 is SGHAT and CDR2 FQNNGV. The CDR3 is 11 residues long. Trimming stripped 5 bases from V and 12 bases from J, with 14 bases between. The CDR3 DNA sequence: TGTGCCAGCAGCCAGCGGGCCGCGTGGTACTTC. It encodes CASSQRAAWYF.

This clone was seen only a few times. The chain couples TRBV28 to TRBJ2-1; 12 nucleotides align to TRBD2. This CDR3 comprises 15 residues. With V trimmed by 4 bases and J by 4 bases, 2 bases remained unmatched. The germline CDR1 and CDR2 sequences are MDHEN and SYDVKM. In DNA form, the CDR3 reads TGTGCCAGCAGTTGGACTAGCGGGATTTACAATGAGCAGTTCTTC. It yields the protein CASSWTSGIYNEQFF. Drawing the rest from reference TRBV28 and TRBJ2-1, the complete variable domain is DVKVTQSSRYLVKRTGEKVFLECVQDMDHENMFWYRQDPGLGLRLIYFSYDVKMKEKGDIPEGYSVSREKKERFSLILESASTNQTSMYLCASSWTSGIYNEQFFGPGTRLTVL.

The chain combines TRBV28 with TRBJ2-3; TRBD2 is a possible D gene (7 bases). V was shortened by 7 bases and J by 0 bases, with 14 bases between the two germline ends. This CDR3 contains 15 residues. CDR1 MDHEN and CDR2 SYDVKM come from the germline V gene. CDR3 residues: CASTGGGGSTDTQYF. CDR3 bases: TGTGCCAGCACCGGAGGGGGGGGTAGCACAGATACGCAGTATTTT.

J is TRBJ2-7 and V is TRBV19; 8 nucleotides line up with TRBD1. The CDR3 is 15 amino acids. Germline CDR1 reads LNHDA; CDR2 reads SQIVND (reference sequence). Germline trimming cut 6 bases from V and 0 bases from J; bases unmatched to any gene: 7. The CDR3 DNA follows: TGTGCCAGTAGACAGACAGGGGCTTCCTCCTACGAGCAGTACTTC. It codes for CASRQTGASSYEQYF.

This rearrangement joins TRBV9 to TRBJ2-1; 7 bases align to TRBD2. Germline lookup yields CDR1 SGDLS and CDR2 YYNGEE. The CDR3 length is 18 residues. The ends lost 0 bases at V and 1 base at J; junction bases unmatched: 10. The CDR3 region is CASSVGNGRPLSYNEQFF. DNA for the CDR3: TGTGCCAGCAGCGTAGGAAACGGGAGGCCCCTGTCCTACAATGAGCAGTTCTTC.

This clone was observed a handful of times. The chain combines TRBV4-2 with TRBJ2-3; the D gene is possibly TRBD1 (5 bases). CDR3 length: 15 residues. Trimming left V 0 bases short and J 6 bases short, with 13 bases between. The germline V gene encodes CDR1 LGHNA and CDR2 YNFKEQ. Here the CDR3 reads CASSQEHQGTDTQYF. For the CDR3, the DNA is TGTGCCAGCAGCCAAGAACACCAGGGTACCGATACGCAGTATTTT.

The chain is built from TRBV18 and TRBJ2-1, with D maybe TRBD1 (5 bases). The CDR3 is 14 amino acids. Trimming took off 3 bases at V and 7 bases at J, with 13 bases between the two ends. Germline-derived CDR1 and CDR2 are KGHSH and LQKENI. The CDR3 DNA sequence: TGTGCCAGCTCACCCGAATCTAGGGGTAATGAGCAGTTCTTC. As protein: CASSPESRGNEQFF.

There are a few counts of this clone. The J gene is TRBJ1-2, the V gene TRBV30; D is uncertain. Germline CDR1 is GTSNPN and CDR2 is SVGIG (reference sequence). V was shortened by 1 base and J by 10 bases, with 16 bases between the two germline ends. The CDR3 has 13 amino acids. CDR3 sequence (DNA): TGTGCCTGGAGTGCTGACATCCTTTTAACCTACACCTTC. Translating gives CAWSADILLTYTF.

The chain joins TRBV4-1 to TRBJ2-2; D is uncertain. Trimming removed 1 base at V and 7 bases at J, with 7 bases between. Per the germline V gene, CDR1 is MGHRA and CDR2 is YSYEKL. The CDR3 is 13 amino acids. The CDR3 here is CASSQVASGELFF. The CDR3 bases are TGCGCCAGCAGCCAAGTTGCTAGCGGGGAGCTGTTTTTT.

There are a few counts of this clone. The genes are TRBV15 and TRBJ1-2; D might be TRBD1 (5 bases). Per the germline V gene, CDR1 is LNHNV and CDR2 is YYDKDF (reference sequence). The CDR3 contains 14 residues. The ends were cut back, 1 base at V and 5 bases at J, with 11 bases in the middle. The CDR3 is CATSRAGNNYGYTF. The DNA for the CDR3 is TGTGCCACCAGCAGAGCAGGGAATAATTATGGCTACACCTTC. The complete variable domain, with remaining parts taken from reference TRBV15 and TRBJ1-2, reads DAMVIQNPRYQVTQFGKPVTLSCSQTLNHNVMYWYQQKSSQAPKLLFHYYDKDFNNEADTPDNFQSRRPNTSFCFLDIRSPGLGDTAMYLCATSRAGNNYGYTFGSGTRLTVV.

This clone appeared a few times. This chain uses TRBV7-9 with TRBJ2-7; TRBD1 agrees at 8 bases. Germline-derived CDR1 and CDR2 are SEHNR and FQNEAQ (reference sequence). The CDR3 runs to 16 residues. V lost 7 bases to trimming and J lost 4 bases; unmatched junction nucleotides: 15. CDR3 loop: CASTPPGTGIPYEQYF. The CDR3 DNA is TGTGCCAGCACCCCGCCGGGGACAGGCATCCCATACGAGCAGTACTTC. The full variable domain, in which reference TRBV7-9 and TRBJ2-7 provide the parts outside the CDR3, is DTGVSQNPRHKITKRGQNVTFRCDPISEHNRLYWYRQTLGQGPEFLTYFQNEAQLEKSRLLSDRFSAERPKGSFSTLEIQRTEQGDSAMYLCASTPPGTGIPYEQYFGPGTRLTVT.

This chain links TRBV7-9 with TRBJ2-6; a possible D gene is TRBD1 (5 bases). Germline V gene lookup returns CDR1 SEHNR and CDR2 FQNEAQ (reference sequence). The CDR3 runs to 17 residues. Trimming stripped 5 bases from V and 0 bases from J, with 14 bases between. CDR3 sequence reads: CASSPRGLGSGANVLTF. DNA of the CDR3: TGTGCCAGCAGCCCTAGGGGTCTGGGCTCTGGGGCCAACGTCCTGACTTTC. Complete variable domain (other parts from reference TRBV7-9 and TRBJ2-6): DTGVSQNPRHKITKRGQNVTFRCDPISEHNRLYWYRQTLGQGPEFLTYFQNEAQLEKSRLLSDRFSAERPKGSFSTLEIQRTEQGDSAMYLCASSPRGLGSGANVLTFGAGSRLTVL.

The chain recombines TRBV7-8 with TRBJ2-7, with no clear D. Trimming removed 5 bases from V and 1 base from J, with 9 bases in between. The CDR3 has 13 residues. Germline CDR1 SGHVS, CDR2 FQNEAQ. CDR3 nucleotides: TGTGCCAGCAGCGGTCAGGTTTCCTACGAGCAGTACTTC. Translating it yields CASSGQVSYEQYF. The complete variable domain, with remaining parts taken from reference TRBV7-8 and TRBJ2-7, reads GAGVSQSPRYKVAKRGQDVALRCDPISGHVSLFWYQQALGQGPEFLTYFQNEAQLDKSGLPSDRFFAERPEGSVSTLKIQRTQQEDSAVYLCASSGQVSYEQYFGPGTRLTVT.

This clone was observed a few times. The genes are TRBV5-1 and TRBJ1-2; D perhaps matches TRBD1 (5 bases). The germline V gene has CDR1 SGHRS and CDR2 YFSETQ. There are 13 residues in the CDR3. V was clipped by 6 bases and J by 3 bases, with 12 bases between them. CDR3: CASTSGGYYGYTF. For the CDR3, the DNA is TGCGCCAGCACCTCCGGGGGTTACTATGGCTACACCTTC.

This clone has just a few counts. The chain recombines TRBV4-2 with TRBJ1-2; unclear D gene. The V and J ends lost 1 base and 5 bases respectively, with 8 bases between them. From germline, CDR1 is LGHNA and CDR2 YNFKEQ. This CDR3 has 13 residues. The CDR3 region is CASSQGHSYGYTF. CDR3 nucleotides: TGTGCCAGCAGCCAAGGACACTCGTATGGCTACACCTTC.

The V gene is TRBV14, the J gene TRBJ2-2; D unresolved. The length of the CDR3 is 16 residues. Germline assignment: CDR1 SGHDN and CDR2 FVKESK. Trimming took off 4 bases at V and 6 bases at J, with 18 bases between the two ends. The CDR3 sequence: CASSLGLFPSAGELFF. CDR3 in DNA: TGTGCCAGCAGCCTGGGCCTTTTCCCTTCCGCCGGGGAGCTGTTTTTT. Full variable domain (missing parts from reference TRBV14 and TRBJ2-2): EAGVTQFPSHSVIEKGQTVTLRCDPISGHDNLYWYRRVMGKEIKFLLHFVKESKQDESGMPNNRFLAERTGGTYSTLKVQPAELEDSGVYFCASSLGLFPSAGELFFGEGSRLTVL.

This chain connects TRBV7-9 to TRBJ1-1, with D possibly matching TRBD1 (6 bases). Per germline, CDR1 SEHNR and CDR2 FQNEAQ (reference sequence). This CDR3 is built from 13 residues. The V and J ends lost 4 bases and 5 bases respectively, with 11 bases between them. The CDR3 loop is CASSWAGETEAFF. CDR3 coding DNA: TGTGCCAGCAGCTGGGCAGGGGAAACTGAAGCTTTCTTT. Full variable domain (remainder filled in from reference TRBV7-9 and TRBJ1-1): DTGVSQNPRHKITKRGQNVTFRCDPISEHNRLYWYRQTLGQGPEFLTYFQNEAQLEKSRLLSDRFSAERPKGSFSTLEIQRTEQGDSAMYLCASSWAGETEAFFGQGTRLTVV.

The rearrangement joins TRBV15 to TRBJ2-1; TRBD2 matches 7 bases. Germline V CDR1 and CDR2: LNHNV, YYDKDF (reference sequence). V lost 0 bases and J lost 8; bases outside the gene matches: 10. This CDR3 contains 16 residues. DNA for the CDR3: TGTGCCACCAGCAGAGATTTTGGGGGAGGGCTAGATGAGCAGTTCTTC. Translation gives CATSRDFGGGLDEQFF.

The chain recombines TRBV7-3 with TRBJ1-1; D unresolved. The CDR3 is 13 amino acids. From germline, CDR1 is SGHTA and CDR2 FQGTGA. V was pared by 4 bases and J by 0 bases, with 6 bases between. Here the CDR3 reads CASSSGLNTEAFF. DNA of the CDR3: TGTGCCAGCAGCTCGGGGTTGAACACTGAAGCTTTCTTT. The whole variable domain, remainder taken from reference TRBV7-3 and TRBJ1-1, is GAGVSQTPSNKVTEKGKYVELRCDPISGHTALYWYRQSLGQGPEFLIYFQGTGAADDSGLPNDRFFAVRPEGSVSTLKIQRTERGDSAVYLCASSSGLNTEAFFGQGTRLTVV.

V is TRBV5-6 and J is TRBJ2-3; D remains ambiguous. Trimming cost V 4 bases and J 2 bases, with 8 bases left between them. The CDR3 has 13 residues. Looked up from germline, CDR1 is SGHDT and CDR2 is YYEEEE. The CDR3 DNA is TGTGCCAGCAGCGTCGTCTCCACAGATACGCAGTATTTT. Translation gives CASSVVSTDTQYF.

The genes are TRBV18 and TRBJ1-4; D is ambiguous. Trimming left V 6 bases short and J 6 bases short, with 11 bases between. The germline V gene encodes CDR1 KGHSH and CDR2 LQKENI. The CDR3 length is 13 residues. The CDR3 region has the DNA TGTGCCAGCTCGTTCGGGGTGGATGAAAAACTGTTTTTT. Its translation: CASSFGVDEKLFF.

J is TRBJ2-1 and V is TRBV2; maybe TRBD1 (6 bases). Trimming cost V 7 bases and J 4 bases, with 14 bases left between them. Germline lookup yields CDR1 SNHLY and CDR2 FYNNEI. The CDR3 sequence is 14 residues long. CDR3 region: CASNMRGWYNEQFF. The DNA of the CDR3 is TGTGCCAGCAATATGAGGGGGTGGTACAATGAGCAGTTCTTC. Combining the CDR3 with reference TRBV2 and TRBJ2-1 gives the whole variable domain EPEVTQTPSHQVTQMGQEVILRCVPISNHLYFYWYRQILGQKVEFLVSFYNNEISEKSEIFDDQFSVERPDGSNFTLKIRSTKLEDSAMYFCASNMRGWYNEQFFGPGTRLTVL.